The clone carrying this T cell receptor beta chain was counted a single time. The sample originates from a study of control samples from healthy donors and cancer patients. V gave up 7 bases and J gave up 6 bases, with 10 bases separating them. This CDR3 contains 12 residues. Germline values: CDR1 MNHNY, CDR2 SVGAGI (reference sequence). Assay: immunoSEQ multiplex PCR; the TCRdb copy retains only in-frame clones and omits some. Here the sample spans over 100,000 clones, 80% to 95% being singletons. The sequence came from a man between 18 and 29 years old in good health. The V gene is TRBV6-6, the J gene TRBJ2-1; D unclear. Input material: blood. CDR3 bases: TGTGCCAGCACTTCACGCCCCAATGAGCAGTTCTTC. This sequence encodes CASTSRPNEQFF.